Following are 17 T cell receptor beta chains from one sample sequenced in a study of CD8 T cells in Susac syndrome. RNA amounts of roughly 0.45 to 1 ug underwent reverse transcription with random hexamers. Each CDR3 protein is one row after TCRdb ran MiXCR on the immunoSEQ multiplex PCR reads. The repertoire holds 100,000 to 150,000 distinct CDR3 sequences, roughly 80% seen once, with 0.45% to 0.6% in the top ten. The sample consisted of CD8+ T cells from PBMCs. These receptors came from a human donor with multiple sclerosis.

The chain links TRBV3-1 to TRBJ1-2, with D possibly matching TRBD1 (6 bases). Trimming shortened V by 1 base and J by 3 bases, and 12 bases separated the two germline ends. CDR3 length: 15 amino acids. Germline loops: CDR1 LGHDT, CDR2 YNNKEL (reference sequence). As DNA, the CDR3 is TGTGCCAGCAGCCAAGGGTCCGGGGGGCACTATGGCTACACCTTC. Translating gives CASSQGSGGHYGYTF.

This chain uses TRBV7-9 with TRBJ2-6; D perhaps matches TRBD1 (7 bases). The CDR3 loop spans 16 amino acids. From germline, CDR1 is SEHNR and CDR2 FQNEAQ (reference sequence). V lost 8 bases, J lost 3 bases, and 17 bases lay in between. CDR3 protein: CASLRTTGDGANVLTF. The CDR3 nucleotides are TGTGCCAGCCTTCGGACTACAGGGGATGGGGCCAACGTCCTGACTTTC.

The chain combines TRBV3-1 with TRBJ2-3; 12 bases fit TRBD2. The CDR3 sequence is 18 residues long. Germline CDR1 reads LGHDT; CDR2 reads YNNKEL (reference sequence). The V segment lost 4 bases and the J segment 3 bases; nucleotides outside the gene matches: 11. The CDR3 region is CASSPLFTSGGHTDTQYF. CDR3 DNA: TGTGCCAGCAGCCCCCTTTTTACTAGCGGGGGGCATACAGATACGCAGTATTTT.

This clonotype showed up just a few times. The chain combines TRBV12-3 or TRBV12-4 with TRBJ2-3, with D perhaps matching TRBD1 or TRBD2 (5 bases each). Trimming took off 7 bases at V and 5 bases at J, with 10 bases between the two ends. This CDR3 spans 12 amino acids. CDR3: CASTPGGDTQYF. DNA for the CDR3: TGTGCCAGCACCCCTGGGGGAGATACGCAGTATTTT.

V usage is TRBV24-1 and J usage is TRBJ2-2; 7 bases line up with TRBD1. The CDR3 has 15 residues. The ends lost 3 bases at V and 4 bases at J; junction bases unmatched: 4. From germline, CDR1 is KGHDR and CDR2 SFDVKD. The CDR3 is CATSDGQVFTGELFF. The CDR3 bases are TGTGCCACCAGTGATGGACAGGTCTTCACCGGGGAGCTGTTTTTT.

The chain employs TRBV28 and TRBJ1-1, with TRBD1 as a possible D gene (6 bases). The CDR3 spans 14 residues. Trimming shortened V by 3 bases and J by 9 bases, and 17 bases separated the two germline ends. Germline values: CDR1 MDHEN, CDR2 SYDVKM. The CDR3 bases are TGTGCCAGCAGTTTCGGGGTCAGGGGTCAACAAGCTTTCTTT. It is translated as CASSFGVRGQQAFF. Full variable domain (missing parts from reference TRBV28 and TRBJ1-1): DVKVTQSSRYLVKRTGEKVFLECVQDMDHENMFWYRQDPGLGLRLIYFSYDVKMKEKGDIPEGYSVSREKKERFSLILESASTNQTSMYLCASSFGVRGQQAFFGQGTRLTVV.

The chain links TRBV5-6 to TRBJ2-1, with 15 bases matching TRBD2. V trimming: 4 bases; J trimming: 7 bases; junction bases outside the gene matches: 0. Germline V CDR1 and CDR2: SGHDT, YYEEEE. This CDR3 is 14 amino acids long. CDR3 nucleotide sequence: TGTGCCAGCAGCGGACTAGCGGGAGGGAATGAGCAGTTCTTC. It specifies CASSGLAGGNEQFF.

This chain joins TRBV2 and TRBJ2-3; a possible D gene is TRBD2 (7 bases). Germline CDR1 reads SNHLY; CDR2 reads FYNNEI. The CDR3 extends over 13 amino acids. V lost 8 bases, J lost 1 base, and 10 bases lay in between. CDR3 DNA: TGTGCCAGCGGGGGGGCGCGCACAGATACGCAGTATTTT. Translation: CASGGARTDTQYF.

The chain recombines TRBV27 with TRBJ1-1; 8 bases map to TRBD1. The germline V gene has CDR1 MNHEY and CDR2 SMNVEV (reference sequence). This CDR3 comprises 14 residues. V dropped 5 bases and J dropped 1; count of bases not matched to a gene: 3. The CDR3 region is CASSATGGNTEAFF. In DNA, the CDR3 is TGTGCCAGCAGTGCCACAGGGGGGAACACTGAAGCTTTCTTT.

A few counts support this clonotype. The genes are TRBV7-8 and TRBJ2-7; D possibly corresponds to TRBD2 (5 bases). The CDR3 is 13 amino acids. V was cut by 6 bases and J by 4 bases, with 13 bases left in between. In germline, CDR1 is SGHVS, CDR2 FQNEAQ. The CDR3 region is CASSTSLQYEQYV. The CDR3 DNA follows: TGTGCCAGCAGTACTAGTCTGCAGTACGAGCAGTACGTC.

The rearrangement uses TRBV27 and TRBJ2-1; the match to TRBD2 covers 14 bases. The CDR3 has 15 amino acids. The germline V gene encodes CDR1 MNHEY and CDR2 SMNVEV (reference sequence). V lost 5 bases, J lost 8 bases, and 5 bases stayed unmatched. The DNA for the CDR3 is TGTGCCAGCAGTCACGGGACTAGCGGGGGCTATGAGCAGTTCTTC. This gives the protein CASSHGTSGGYEQFF.

This chain connects TRBV2 to TRBJ1-1; no definite D call. The CDR3 spans 17 residues. Germline CDR1 and CDR2: SNHLY and FYNNEI. The V end was cut by 7 bases, the J end by 4 bases, with 25 bases between. The chain's CDR3 is CASNDVDGLTAGTEAFF. As DNA, the CDR3 is TGTGCCAGCAATGACGTGGACGGCCTAACGGCGGGCACTGAAGCTTTCTTT. The full variable domain, completed using reference TRBV2 and TRBJ1-1, is EPEVTQTPSHQVTQMGQEVILRCVPISNHLYFYWYRQILGQKVEFLVSFYNNEISEKSEIFDDQFSVERPDGSNFTLKIRSTKLEDSAMYFCASNDVDGLTAGTEAFFGQGTRLTVV.

In this sample, this clonotype turned up once. The rearrangement uses TRBV20-1 and TRBJ2-7, with TRBD1 matching over 7 bases. This CDR3 is 11 amino acids long. Germline V gene lookup returns CDR1 DFQATT and CDR2 SNEGSKA (reference sequence). Trimming took 7 bases from V and 5 from J; bases not matched to a gene: 5. The CDR3 spells CSERDSHEQYV. For the CDR3, the DNA is TGCAGTGAACGGGACAGCCACGAGCAGTACGTC.

This CDR3 reads CASRYSASSYEQYF. As DNA, the CDR3 is TGTGCCAGTAGGTACAGCGCCAGCTCCTACGAGCAGTACTTC. The chain carries TRBV19 and TRBJ2-7; D gene ambiguous. Germline lookup yields CDR1 LNHDA and CDR2 SQIVND (reference sequence). The CDR3 extends over 14 amino acids. Between the trimmed V and J ends, which lost 6 bases and 0 bases, there was a span of 12 bases. Using reference TRBV19 and TRBJ2-7 for the parts outside the CDR3, the full variable domain is DGGITQSPKYLFRKEGQNVTLSCEQNLNHDAMYWYRQDPGQGLRLIYYSQIVNDFQKGDIAEGYSVSREKKESFPLTVTSAQKNPTAFYLCASRYSASSYEQYFGPGTRLTVT.

This clonotype was seen only once. The chain recombines TRBV19 with TRBJ2-1; the D is unclear. This CDR3 spans 14 amino acids. Germline V CDR1 and CDR2: LNHDA, SQIVND (reference sequence). V shed 3 bases and J shed 3 bases, with 9 bases lying between them. CDR3 sequence reads: CASSIWGVYNEQFF. The CDR3 coding sequence is TGTGCCAGTAGTATTTGGGGTGTCTACAATGAGCAGTTCTTC. Based on the CDR3 plus reference TRBV19 and TRBJ2-1, the full variable domain is DGGITQSPKYLFRKEGQNVTLSCEQNLNHDAMYWYRQDPGQGLRLIYYSQIVNDFQKGDIAEGYSVSREKKESFPLTVTSAQKNPTAFYLCASSIWGVYNEQFFGPGTRLTVL.

The chain carries TRBV12-5 and TRBJ2-1; D perhaps matches TRBD1 (6 bases). Germline loops: CDR1 LGHNT, CDR2 FRNRAP. There are 14 residues in the CDR3. With 1 base removed from V and 6 bases from J, the gap between germline ends came to 10 bases. The CDR3 DNA is TGTGCTAGTGGTTTGGGTCAGGGGTTCAATGAGCAGTTCTTC. It specifies CASGLGQGFNEQFF.

This chain links TRBV30 with TRBJ1-3, with no clear D. The length of the CDR3 is 14 residues. V was cut by 6 bases and J by 0 bases, with 12 bases left in between. CDR1 and CDR2 from the germline V gene are GTSNPN and SVGIG (reference sequence). CDR3 region: CACPQELSGNTIYF. Written as DNA, the CDR3 is TGTGCCTGCCCCCAGGAACTCTCTGGAAACACCATATATTTT.